Following are 26 T cell receptor beta chains from one sample sequenced in a study of OX40 agonist ivuxolimab in advanced cancers. Clones were sequenced by immunoSEQ multiplex PCR, and TCRdb holds only the in-frame ones, with some missing. In the table there are fewer than 50,000 clones, about nine tenths of which are singletons. Sequences were derived from CD4+ or CD8+ T cells sorted from blood, sampled in a trial of the OX40 agonist ivuxolimab. The source is an adult with an advanced solid tumor such as melanoma, head and neck, liver or kidney cancer.

This chain uses TRBV11-2 with TRBJ2-7; D unclear. Germline-derived CDR1 and CDR2 are SGHAT and FQNNGV. The CDR3 extends over 15 amino acids. V lost 4 bases and J lost 0, with 13 bases in between. The CDR3 here is CASSSLDSNSYEQYF. The CDR3 DNA follows: TGTGCCAGCAGCTCACTTGACTCCAACTCCTACGAGCAGTACTTC.

This chain links TRBV18 with TRBJ1-5; 7 nucleotides line up with TRBD1. The CDR3 sequence is 15 residues long. The ends lost 3 bases at V and 5 bases at J; junction bases unmatched: 7. CDR1 and CDR2 (germline): KGHSH, LQKENI. The CDR3 nucleotides read TGTGCCAGCTCACCTCGCACACAGGGGCATCAGCCCCAGCATTTT. Its translation: CASSPRTQGHQPQHF.

This clone showed up just once. V gene TRBV27 combines with J gene TRBJ1-1; no clear D gene. Trimming removed 5 bases at V and 5 bases at J, with 21 bases between. Looked up from germline, CDR1 is MNHEY and CDR2 is SMNVEV (reference sequence). This CDR3 is 16 amino acids long. CDR3 sequence: CASSPVYAGTGTEAFF. The CDR3 DNA sequence: TGTGCCAGCAGTCCCGTATATGCGGGTACGGGTACTGAAGCTTTCTTT.

The rearrangement joins TRBV28 to TRBJ2-5; D is ambiguous. The CDR3 covers 13 residues. Germline-derived CDR1 and CDR2 are MDHEN and SYDVKM. Between the trimmed V and J ends, which lost 2 bases and 4 bases, there was a span of 8 bases. The CDR3 region is CASSLVQLETQYF. CDR3 nucleotide sequence: TGTGCCAGCAGTTTAGTACAGCTAGAGACCCAGTACTTC. Combining the CDR3 with reference TRBV28 and TRBJ2-5 gives the whole variable domain DVKVTQSSRYLVKRTGEKVFLECVQDMDHENMFWYRQDPGLGLRLIYFSYDVKMKEKGDIPEGYSVSREKKERFSLILESASTNQTSMYLCASSLVQLETQYFGPGTRLLVL.

V and J are TRBV7-3 and TRBJ2-2, with 9 nucleotides matching TRBD1. CDR3 length: 16 residues. After removal of 4 bases from V and 4 bases from J, the junction contained 7 bases not matched to a gene. Germline V CDR1 and CDR2: SGHTA, FQGTGA. This chain's CDR3 is CASSSAGTGTTGELFF. The CDR3, as DNA: TGTGCCAGCAGCTCCGCCGGGACAGGGACCACCGGGGAGCTGTTTTTT.

CDR3 nucleotide sequence: TGTGCCAGCAGTGACCCCGGACAGGGGTGGGAGACCCAGTACTTC. It specifies CASSDPGQGWETQYF. This chain uses TRBV25-1 with TRBJ2-5, with 9 bases aligning to TRBD1. The V gene end was trimmed by 3 bases and the J gene end by 5 bases; junction bases not matched to a gene: 7. There are 15 residues in the CDR3. The germline V gene encodes CDR1 MGHDK and CDR2 SYGVNS.

The chain employs TRBV6-5 and TRBJ2-7, with TRBD1 identical over 7 bases. This CDR3 region has 13 residues. CDR1 is MNHEY and CDR2 is SVGAGI in the germline V gene. The trim removed 5 bases at V and 0 bases at J, leaving 1 base unmatched. The CDR3: CASSGDSSYEQYF. DNA for the CDR3: TGTGCCAGCAGTGGGGACAGCTCCTACGAGCAGTACTTC.

This clone was seen just once. V is TRBV7-6 and J is TRBJ2-5, with D maybe TRBD2 (6 bases). The CDR3 has 10 amino acids. Looked up from germline, CDR1 is SGHVS and CDR2 is FNYEAQ. The V and J ends lost 8 bases and 5 bases respectively, with 6 bases between them. Here the CDR3 DNA reads TGTGCCAGCGGGGGGGAGACCCAGTACTTC. This sequence encodes CASGGETQYF. The entire variable domain, with the rest obtained from reference TRBV7-6 and TRBJ2-5, is as follows: GAGVSQSPRYKVTKRGQDVALRCDPISGHVSLYWYRQALGQGPEFLTYFNYEAQQDKSGLPNDRFSAERPEGSISTLTIQRTEQRDSAMYRCASGGETQYFGPGTRLLVL.

This clone showed up just once. This sequence joins TRBV30 and TRBJ2-3; D not certain. The V gene lost 2 bases and the J gene lost 5 bases, with 17 bases spanning the gap. Germline loops: CDR1 GTSNPN, CDR2 SVGIG (reference sequence). This CDR3 has 15 residues. DNA for the CDR3: TGTGCCTGGAGTCCAGTGGTGAACAGATTAGATACGCAGTATTTT. It yields the protein CAWSPVVNRLDTQYF.

This sequence joins TRBV19 and TRBJ2-2; 8 bases fit TRBD2. Germline CDR1 and CDR2: LNHDA and SQIVND (reference sequence). Trimming at V came to 5 bases and at J to 2 bases, leaving 7 bases not matched to a gene. This CDR3 is 16 amino acids long. The CDR3 loop is CASSPGLATNTGELFF. In DNA form, the CDR3 reads TGTGCCAGTAGTCCCGGACTAGCTACCAACACCGGGGAGCTGTTTTTT.

This rearrangement joins TRBV6-1 to TRBJ2-5; D possibly matches TRBD1 or TRBD2 (5 bases each). The germline V and J ends were trimmed by 4 bases and 2 bases, with 14 bases remaining between them. The CDR3 spans 15 residues. Looked up from germline, CDR1 is MNHNS and CDR2 is SASEGT. The CDR3 spells CASSVPGAKQETQYF. The CDR3 DNA follows: TGTGCCAGCAGTGTTCCCGGGGCAAAACAAGAGACCCAGTACTTC.

The chain is built from TRBV5-4 and TRBJ1-1; 12 positions agree with TRBD1. The CDR3 has 15 residues. Trimming took 4 bases from V and 6 from J; bases not matched to a gene: 7. CDR1 and CDR2 from the germline V gene are SGHNT and YYREEE (reference sequence). This CDR3 is CASSGTGGAGAEAFF. For the CDR3, the DNA is TGTGCCAGCAGCGGGACAGGGGGCGCAGGGGCTGAAGCTTTCTTT.

The rearrangement links TRBV10-3 to TRBJ2-1, with D unclear. The CDR3 covers 12 residues. V dropped 4 bases and J dropped 7 bases, with 8 bases sitting between them. Germline V gene sequence: CDR1 ENHRY, CDR2 SYGVKD. In DNA form, the CDR3 reads TGTGCCATCAGTGGGTTGGAGAATGAGCAGTTCTTC. It codes for CAISGLENEQFF.

This clone came up once. V is TRBV5-1 and J is TRBJ2-7; TRBD1 agrees at 7 bases. CDR1 is SGHRS, CDR2 YFSETQ, per germline. The CDR3 contains 14 residues. The V and J ends lost 8 bases and 0 bases, in that order; junction bases with no gene match: 8. The CDR3 region has the DNA TGCGCCAGTACTCGGGACAGAAACTCCTACGAGCAGTACTTC. Translation: CASTRDRNSYEQYF.

The V gene is TRBV29-1, the J gene TRBJ2-7; D gene uncertain. V dropped 4 bases and J dropped 6 bases, with 10 bases sitting between them. Germline CDR1 is SQVTM and CDR2 is ANQGSEA. The CDR3 sequence is 11 residues long. Here the CDR3 reads CSVARLGEQYF. CDR3 DNA: TGCAGCGTTGCACGGTTGGGCGAGCAGTACTTC.

The chain links TRBV7-9 to TRBJ2-7; 14 bases line up with TRBD2. The germline gives CDR1 SEHNR, CDR2 FQNEAQ (reference sequence). The CDR3 is 18 amino acids. The V gene end was trimmed by 5 bases and the J gene end by 2 bases; junction bases not matched to a gene: 11. The CDR3 DNA sequence: TGTGCCAGCAGCCCCGGACTAGCGGGGGGTCGGGCCCCCTACGAGCAGTACTTC. Translating it yields CASSPGLAGGRAPYEQYF.

The chain recombines TRBV2 with TRBJ1-1, with D unresolved. V lost 8 bases and J 0 bases, leaving 10 bases between the germline ends. The CDR3 is 13 amino acids. Germline V gene sequence: CDR1 SNHLY, CDR2 FYNNEI. This CDR3 is CASWVHMNTEAFF. DNA of the CDR3: TGTGCCAGCTGGGTTCACATGAACACTGAAGCTTTCTTT.

This clone showed up just a few times. Within the sample, other DNA sequences also encode this same CDR3. The J gene is TRBJ2-7, the V gene TRBV14; D is perhaps TRBD1 (5 bases). Trimming shortened V by 4 bases and J by 3 bases, and 7 bases separated the two germline ends. The CDR3 totals 12 residues. Germline CDR1 and CDR2: SGHDN and FVKESK. CDR3 coding DNA: TGTGCCAGCAGCCCCCAGGGCTACGAGCAGTACTTC. Amino acids: CASSPQGYEQYF.

The rearrangement joins TRBV7-9 to TRBJ1-1, with 9 bases matching TRBD1. V gave up 5 bases and J gave up 0 bases; unmatched junction bases: 7. CDR3 length equals 16 residues. Germline V gene data show CDR1 as SEHNR and CDR2 as FQNEAQ (reference sequence). The CDR3 protein is CASSKGQGSLNTEAFF. CDR3 nucleotide sequence: TGTGCCAGCAGCAAGGGACAGGGTAGTTTGAACACTGAAGCTTTCTTT.

This clone appeared many times. The genes are TRBV29-1 and TRBJ2-1, with D perhaps TRBD1 or TRBD2 (6 bases each). CDR1 is SQVTM and CDR2 is ANQGSEA in the germline V gene. The CDR3 loop spans 12 amino acids. Trimming removed 4 bases from V and 9 bases from J, with 13 bases in between. The CDR3 loop reads CSVGRLGGEQFF. In DNA form, the CDR3 reads TGCAGCGTTGGGAGACTAGGGGGTGAGCAGTTCTTC.

The chain links TRBV29-1 to TRBJ2-7, with D perhaps assigned TRBD1 or TRBD2 (6 bases each). The V end was cut by 4 bases, the J end by 2 bases, with 12 bases between. Germline loops: CDR1 SQVTM, CDR2 ANQGSEA. The CDR3 length is 13 residues. The CDR3 sequence is CSVAAGQTYEQYF. CDR3 DNA sequence: TGCAGCGTTGCGGCGGGACAAACCTACGAGCAGTACTTC.

This chain links TRBV18 with TRBJ2-3, with TRBD2 as a possible D gene (6 bases). Germline values: CDR1 KGHSH, CDR2 LQKENI. This CDR3 contains 16 residues. The V end lost 2 bases, the J end lost 0 bases, and 12 bases lay between the germline ends. Here the CDR3 DNA reads TGTGCCAGCTCACCAAGTAGCGGAATGAGCACAGATACGCAGTATTTT. It encodes CASSPSSGMSTDTQYF.

The V gene is TRBV27, the J gene TRBJ2-3, with D perhaps TRBD2 (5 bases). Looked up from germline, CDR1 is MNHEY and CDR2 is SMNVEV (reference sequence). Trimming removed 2 bases from V and 6 bases from J, with 15 bases in between. This CDR3 is 15 amino acids long. CDR3 nucleotides: TGTGCCAGCAGTTTACAACGGGGTGGCTGGGATACGCAGTATTTT. The encoded protein is CASSLQRGGWDTQYF.

This sequence joins TRBV10-3 and TRBJ2-3, with no clear D. V was cut by 6 bases and J by 4 bases, with 11 bases left in between. CDR1 and CDR2 from the germline V gene are ENHRY and SYGVKD. The CDR3 covers 13 residues. CDR3 region: CAIRPGTADTQYF. Written as DNA, the CDR3 is TGTGCCATCAGGCCGGGCACCGCAGATACGCAGTATTTT.

V is TRBV6-5 and J is TRBJ1-1; D is uncertain. Germline V gives CDR1 MNHEY, CDR2 SVGAGI. The CDR3 spans 11 residues. V lost 2 bases and J 8 bases, leaving 6 bases between the germline ends. The CDR3 sequence is CASSYGPEAFF. The DNA of the CDR3 is TGTGCCAGCAGTTACGGCCCCGAAGCTTTCTTT.

V gene TRBV5-5 combines with J gene TRBJ1-5; perhaps TRBD1 as D (5 bases). The CDR3 is 16 residues long. Germline V CDR1 and CDR2: SGHKS, YYEKEE (reference sequence). V was pared by 0 bases and J by 0 bases, with 10 bases between. CDR3 loop: CASSLGVGGSNQPQHF. The CDR3 DNA follows: TGTGCCAGCAGCTTGGGGGTCGGGGGTAGCAATCAGCCCCAGCATTTT. The complete variable domain, with remaining parts taken from reference TRBV5-5 and TRBJ1-5, reads DAGVTQSPTHLIKTRGQQVTLRCSPISGHKSVSWYQQVLGQGPQFIFQYYEKEERGRGNFPDRFSARQFPNYSSELNVNALLLGDSALYLCASSLGVGGSNQPQHFGDGTRLSIL.